Included here is one T cell receptor beta chain sequence, with context. Per germline, CDR1 GTSNPN and CDR2 SVGIG (reference sequence). Trimming took off 6 bases at V and 6 bases at J, with 23 bases between the two ends. This CDR3 contains 15 residues. The data stem from a study of T cell clones after liver transplantation. Study as a whole: TCRbeta sequencing after a pre-transplant mixed lymphocyte reaction identified graft-donor-reactive clones, later tracked in post-transplant blood. Patients counted as tolerant after at least one year off all immunosuppression, enzymes not exceeding twice normal. Draws occurred before transplant, before withdrawal, and after complete or failed withdrawal.

Profiled with immunoSEQ multiplex PCR; TCRdb holds only in-frame clones, not every one. The sample lists approximately 71,000 clones, 80% to 95% occurring once. The chain joins TRBV30 to TRBJ2-5; D is unresolved. The specimen was CD4+ T cells from blood, collected less than 28 months after liver transplant. The sequence derives from a human patient who received a liver transplant. The graft donor may account for some of the T cells. The CDR3 loop is CACWPKRAVSQTQYF. The CDR3 bases are TGTGCCTGCTGGCCTAAGAGAGCTGTTAGCCAGACCCAGTACTTC.